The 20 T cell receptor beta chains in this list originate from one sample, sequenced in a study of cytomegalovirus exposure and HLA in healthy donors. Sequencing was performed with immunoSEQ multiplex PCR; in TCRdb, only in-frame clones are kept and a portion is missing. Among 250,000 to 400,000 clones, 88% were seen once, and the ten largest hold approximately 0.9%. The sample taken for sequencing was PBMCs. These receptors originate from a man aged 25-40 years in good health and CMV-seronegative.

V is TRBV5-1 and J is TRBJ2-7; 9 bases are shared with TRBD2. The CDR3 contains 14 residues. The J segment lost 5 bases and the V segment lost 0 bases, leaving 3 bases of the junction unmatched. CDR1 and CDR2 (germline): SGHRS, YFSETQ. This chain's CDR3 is CASSLELAGDEQYF. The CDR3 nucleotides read TGCGCCAGCAGCTTGGAACTAGCGGGCGACGAGCAGTACTTC.

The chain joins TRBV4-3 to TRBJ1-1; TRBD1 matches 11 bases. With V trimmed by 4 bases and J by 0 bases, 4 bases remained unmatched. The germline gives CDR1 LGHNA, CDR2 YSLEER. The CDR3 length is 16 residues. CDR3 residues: CASSRGQGALNTEAFF. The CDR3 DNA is TGCGCCAGCAGCCGCGGACAGGGGGCATTGAACACTGAAGCTTTCTTT.

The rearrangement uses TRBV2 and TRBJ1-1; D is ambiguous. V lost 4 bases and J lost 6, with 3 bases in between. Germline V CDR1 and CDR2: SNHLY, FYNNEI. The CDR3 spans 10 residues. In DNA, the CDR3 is TGTGCCAGCAGTGCGGCTGAAGCTTTCTTT. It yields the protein CASSAAEAFF.

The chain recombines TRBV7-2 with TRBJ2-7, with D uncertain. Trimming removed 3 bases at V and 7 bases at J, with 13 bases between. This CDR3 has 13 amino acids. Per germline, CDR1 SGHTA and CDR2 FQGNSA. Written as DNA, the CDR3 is TGTGCCAGCAGCTTCTCCGGGTCTAGGGAGCAGTACTTC. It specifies CASSFSGSREQYF.

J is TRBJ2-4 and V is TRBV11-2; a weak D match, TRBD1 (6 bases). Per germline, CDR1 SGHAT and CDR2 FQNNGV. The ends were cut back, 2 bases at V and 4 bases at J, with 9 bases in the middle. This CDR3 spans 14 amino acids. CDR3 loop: CASSLRTVKNIQYF. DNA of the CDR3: TGTGCCAGCAGCTTAAGGACAGTAAAAAACATTCAGTACTTC.

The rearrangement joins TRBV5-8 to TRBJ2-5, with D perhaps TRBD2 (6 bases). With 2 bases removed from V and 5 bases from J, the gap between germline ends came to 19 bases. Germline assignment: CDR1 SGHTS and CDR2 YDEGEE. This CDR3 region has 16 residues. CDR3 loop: CASSFGSGRGGETQYF. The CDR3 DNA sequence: TGTGCCAGCAGCTTCGGGAGCGGTCGTGGTGGGGAGACCCAGTACTTC.

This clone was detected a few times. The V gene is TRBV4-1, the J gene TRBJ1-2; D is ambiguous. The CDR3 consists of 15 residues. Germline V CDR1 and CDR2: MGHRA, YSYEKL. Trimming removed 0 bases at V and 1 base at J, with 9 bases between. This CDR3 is CASSQDQRHNYGYTF. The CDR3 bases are TGCGCCAGCAGCCAAGATCAAAGACATAACTATGGCTACACCTTC.

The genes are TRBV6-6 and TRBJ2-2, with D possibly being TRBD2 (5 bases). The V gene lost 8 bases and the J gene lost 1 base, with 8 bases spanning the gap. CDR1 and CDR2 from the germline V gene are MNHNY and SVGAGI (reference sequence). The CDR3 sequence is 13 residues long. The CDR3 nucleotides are TGTGCCAGCTCCGGGGTGAACACCGGGGAGCTGTTTTTT. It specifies CASSGVNTGELFF.

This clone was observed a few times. DNA of the CDR3: TGTGCCAGCAGTCCCCCGGGAGCTAACTATGGCTACACCTTC. Residues: CASSPPGANYGYTF. This rearrangement joins TRBV28 to TRBJ1-2, with D hard to call. CDR3 size: 14 residues. With 5 bases removed from V and 0 bases from J, the gap between germline ends came to 10 bases. The V gene's germline CDR1 is MDHEN and CDR2 SYDVKM.

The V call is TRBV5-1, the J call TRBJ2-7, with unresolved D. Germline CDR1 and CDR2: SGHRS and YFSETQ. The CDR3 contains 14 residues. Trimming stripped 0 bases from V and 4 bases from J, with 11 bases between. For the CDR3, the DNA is TGCGCCAGCAGCTTGGGGTTTACAGATTACGAGCAGTACTTC. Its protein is CASSLGFTDYEQYF.

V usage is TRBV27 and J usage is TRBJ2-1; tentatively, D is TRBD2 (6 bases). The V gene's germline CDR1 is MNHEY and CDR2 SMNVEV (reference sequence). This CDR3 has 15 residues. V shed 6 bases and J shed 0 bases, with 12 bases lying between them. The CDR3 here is CASSERGSSYNEQFF. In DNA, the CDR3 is TGTGCCAGCAGCGAACGGGGGAGCTCCTACAATGAGCAGTTCTTC.

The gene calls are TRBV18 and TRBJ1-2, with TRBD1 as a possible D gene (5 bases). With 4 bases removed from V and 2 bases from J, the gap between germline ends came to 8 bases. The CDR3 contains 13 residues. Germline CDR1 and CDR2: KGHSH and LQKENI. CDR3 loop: CASSLQVNYGYTF. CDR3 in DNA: TGTGCCAGCTCACTACAGGTGAACTATGGCTACACCTTC.

The DNA for the CDR3 is TGTATATCTCCTGAGGGAACCAGAGATGAAAAACTGTTTTTT. It is translated as CISPEGTRDEKLFF. The chain links TRBV30 to TRBJ1-4, with no clear D. Germline V CDR1 and CDR2: GTSNPN, SVGIG (reference sequence). This CDR3 has 14 residues. Full variable domain (rest looked up from reference TRBV30 and TRBJ1-4): SQTIHQWPATLVQPVGSPLSLECTVEGTSNPNLYWYRQAAGRGLQLLFYSVGIGQISSEVPQNLSASRPQDRQFILSSKKLLLSDSGFYLCISPEGTRDEKLFFGSGTQLSVL.

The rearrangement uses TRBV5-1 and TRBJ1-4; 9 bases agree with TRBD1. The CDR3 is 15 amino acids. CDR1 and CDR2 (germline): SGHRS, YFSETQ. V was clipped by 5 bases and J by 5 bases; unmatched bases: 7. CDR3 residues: CASRRPGTGNEKLFF. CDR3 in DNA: TGCGCCAGCAGGCGACCCGGGACAGGGAATGAAAAACTGTTTTTT.

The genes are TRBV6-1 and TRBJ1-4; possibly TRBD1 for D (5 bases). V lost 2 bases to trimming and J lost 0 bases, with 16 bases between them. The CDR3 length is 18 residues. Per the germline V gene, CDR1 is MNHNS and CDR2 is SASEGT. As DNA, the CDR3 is TGTGCCAGCAGTGAATGGGACGTCCGCGGGGCAACTAATGAAAAACTGTTTTTT. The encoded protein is CASSEWDVRGATNEKLFF.

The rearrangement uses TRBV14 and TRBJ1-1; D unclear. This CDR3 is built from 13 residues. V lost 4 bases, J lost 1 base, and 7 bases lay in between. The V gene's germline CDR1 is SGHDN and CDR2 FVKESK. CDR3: CASSRRENTEAFF. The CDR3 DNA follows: TGTGCCAGCAGCCGGAGGGAGAACACTGAAGCTTTCTTT.

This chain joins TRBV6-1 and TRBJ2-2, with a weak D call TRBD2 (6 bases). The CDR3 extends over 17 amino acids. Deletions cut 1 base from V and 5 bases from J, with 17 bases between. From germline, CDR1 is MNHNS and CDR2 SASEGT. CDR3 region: CASSEVPGLPLTGELFF. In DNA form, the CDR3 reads TGTGCCAGCAGTGAAGTCCCCGGACTACCTCTGACCGGGGAGCTGTTTTTT.

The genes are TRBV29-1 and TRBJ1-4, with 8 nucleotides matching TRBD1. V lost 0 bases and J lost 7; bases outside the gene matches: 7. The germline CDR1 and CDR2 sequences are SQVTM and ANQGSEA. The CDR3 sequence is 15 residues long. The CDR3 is CSVEDYGQGSEKLFF. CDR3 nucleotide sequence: TGCAGCGTTGAAGACTACGGACAGGGAAGTGAAAAACTGTTTTTT.

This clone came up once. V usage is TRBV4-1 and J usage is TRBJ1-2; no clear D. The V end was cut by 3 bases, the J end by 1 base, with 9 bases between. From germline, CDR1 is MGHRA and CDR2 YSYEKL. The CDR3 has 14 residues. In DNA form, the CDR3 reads TGCGCCAGCAGCCACTTCGAGATTAACTATGGCTACACCTTC. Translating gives CASSHFEINYGYTF.

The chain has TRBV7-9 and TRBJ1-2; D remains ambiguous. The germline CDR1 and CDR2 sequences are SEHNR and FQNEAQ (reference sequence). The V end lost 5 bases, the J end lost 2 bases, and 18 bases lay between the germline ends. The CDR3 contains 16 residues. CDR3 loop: CASSPWSGVPNYGYTF. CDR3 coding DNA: TGTGCCAGCAGCCCGTGGTCCGGGGTCCCCAACTATGGCTACACCTTC.